A single sample is the source of the 17 T cell receptor beta chains below, sequenced in a study of cytomegalovirus exposure and HLA in healthy donors. Using immunoSEQ multiplex PCR, the repertoire was profiled, and TCRdb retains in-frame clones only, with some absent. Found here are about 160,000 clones, 96% of them singletons; the top ten hold roughly 1%. The sequencing sample was made of PBMCs. The receptors stem from a woman aged 18-29 years in good health and CMV-seronegative.

DNA for the CDR3: TGTGCCAGCAGCGGTCCGCTACAGGGGGTCAAGTACCAAGAGACCCAGTACTTC. The encoded protein is CASSGPLQGVKYQETQYF. The J gene is TRBJ2-5, the V gene TRBV5-6, with TRBD1 matching over 8 bases. CDR3 length: 18 residues. Per the germline V gene, CDR1 is SGHDT and CDR2 is YYEEEE. J was trimmed by 0 bases and V by 4 bases; bases with no gene match: 14.

The chain carries TRBV4-1 and TRBJ2-7, with no clear D. Per germline, CDR1 MGHRA and CDR2 YSYEKL. This CDR3 has 14 residues. The V end lost 0 bases, the J end lost 12 bases, and 18 bases lay between the germline ends. The CDR3 loop is CASSQDSFDSVRYF. CDR3 bases: TGCGCCAGCAGCCAAGATAGTTTTGACTCAGTGAGGTACTTC.

The chain couples TRBV6-1 to TRBJ1-2; D unclear. The CDR3 is made up of 13 amino acids. Germline loops: CDR1 MNHNS, CDR2 SASEGT. V lost 3 bases and J lost 1, with 6 bases in between. Here the CDR3 reads CASSDTLNYGYTF. The CDR3 coding sequence is TGTGCCAGCAGTGATACTCTTAACTATGGCTACACCTTC.

This sequence joins TRBV4-2 and TRBJ1-6, with D perhaps TRBD1 (5 bases). Trimming left V 0 bases short and J 10 bases short, with 13 bases between. Germline CDR1 reads LGHNA; CDR2 reads YNFKEQ. CDR3 length: 15 amino acids. CDR3 sequence (DNA): TGTGCCAGCAGCCAAGAGGGGGGAACTGGATCACCCCTCCACTTT. This gives the protein CASSQEGGTGSPLHF.

This chain connects TRBV5-4 to TRBJ1-6, with unresolved D. Per the germline V gene, CDR1 is SGHNT and CDR2 is YYREEE (reference sequence). Trimming removed 6 bases from V and 11 bases from J, with 18 bases in between. The CDR3 runs to 14 residues. The chain's CDR3 is CASNKWLDSAPLHF. CDR3 bases: TGTGCCAGCAACAAATGGCTAGATTCCGCACCCCTCCACTTT.

DNA of the CDR3: TGTGCCAGCAGCTTAAGTTCGGCCGGCGGGACTATACTGTTCTTC. It translates to CASSLSSAGGTILFF. The chain recombines TRBV7-9 with TRBJ2-1; 7 bases line up with TRBD2. The CDR3 contains 15 residues. The trim removed 2 bases at V and 15 bases at J, leaving 16 bases unmatched. The germline V gene has CDR1 SEHNR and CDR2 FQNEAQ (reference sequence).

This chain uses TRBV19 with TRBJ2-2; 10 bases are shared with TRBD1. The CDR3 runs to 17 residues. V lost 3 bases to trimming and J lost 2 bases; unmatched junction nucleotides: 6. Germline CDR1 reads LNHDA; CDR2 reads SQIVND (reference sequence). CDR3 in amino acids: CASSIPRQGANTGELFF. Here the CDR3 DNA reads TGTGCCAGTAGTATCCCCCGACAGGGGGCTAACACCGGGGAGCTGTTTTTT.

The rearrangement links TRBV2 to TRBJ2-2; weak D call: TRBD1 (5 bases). The V end was cut by 7 bases, the J end by 1 base, with 10 bases between. The CDR3 is made up of 14 amino acids. Germline CDR1 and CDR2: SNHLY and FYNNEI. The CDR3 DNA is TGTGCCAGCAATCCGACAGAGAACACCGGGGAGCTGTTTTTT. It codes for CASNPTENTGELFF.

The V and J genes are TRBV7-3 and TRBJ1-1; no reliable D call. The V and J ends lost 1 base and 4 bases respectively, with 10 bases between them. The germline V gene encodes CDR1 SGHTA and CDR2 FQGTGA. The CDR3 sequence is 14 residues long. The CDR3 sequence is CASSLIGEGTEAFF. The CDR3 DNA reads TGTGCCAGCAGCTTAATTGGGGAGGGCACTGAAGCTTTCTTT.

V gene TRBV14 combines with J gene TRBJ2-4, with TRBD2 as a possible D gene (6 bases). Trimming shortened V by 0 bases and J by 2 bases, and 11 bases separated the two germline ends. Germline V lookup: CDR1 SGHDN, CDR2 FVKESK. The CDR3 is 16 residues long. CDR3 in DNA: TGTGCCAGCAGCCAAGATTCGCGGGGCTCCAAAAACATTCAGTACTTC. As protein: CASSQDSRGSKNIQYF.

About this clone itself: The junction differs from germline at one of its ends, possibly a read error. The chain joins TRBV7-7 to TRBJ2-1, with D perhaps matching TRBD1 (5 bases). The germline V gene encodes CDR1 SSHAT and CDR2 FNYEAQ (reference sequence). There are 17 residues in the CDR3. In DNA form, the CDR3 reads TGTGCTAGCAGCGAAAGGAAGGGGAATATCCCAAACAATGAGCAGTTCTTC. It codes for CASSERKGNIPNNEQFF.

The rearrangement joins TRBV7-9 to TRBJ2-7; D is unclear. The germline V and J ends were trimmed by 1 base and 0 bases, with 13 bases remaining between them. This CDR3 region has 16 residues. Germline loops: CDR1 SEHNR, CDR2 FQNEAQ (reference sequence). The CDR3 DNA reads as TGTGCCAGCAGCTTAGTTACTCCAACCGCCTCCTACGAGCAGTACTTC. Translating it yields CASSLVTPTASYEQYF. The whole variable domain, filled in from reference TRBV7-9 and TRBJ2-7, reads DTGVSQNPRHKITKRGQNVTFRCDPISEHNRLYWYRQTLGQGPEFLTYFQNEAQLEKSRLLSDRFSAERPKGSFSTLEIQRTEQGDSAMYLCASSLVTPTASYEQYFGPGTRLTVT.

The chain carries TRBV27 and TRBJ1-1; the match to TRBD1 covers 9 bases. Germline CDR1 MNHEY, CDR2 SMNVEV (reference sequence). This CDR3 contains 14 residues. Trimming at V came to 5 bases and at J to 11 bases, leaving 12 bases not matched to a gene. CDR3: CASSTGGNGVMAFF. The CDR3 region has the DNA TGTGCCAGCAGTACAGGGGGCAACGGCGTAATGGCTTTCTTT.

V gene TRBV27 combines with J gene TRBJ2-7; no clear D. With 5 bases removed from V and 5 bases from J, the gap between germline ends came to 16 bases. Germline V lookup: CDR1 MNHEY, CDR2 SMNVEV (reference sequence). This CDR3 has 14 residues. The CDR3 loop is CASSKSTAQDEQYF. CDR3 in DNA: TGTGCCAGCAGTAAATCGACGGCGCAGGACGAGCAGTACTTC.

The chain joins TRBV11-2 to TRBJ2-2, with 8 bases matching TRBD2. There are 18 residues in the CDR3. The germline CDR1 and CDR2 sequences are SGHAT and FQNNGV. The ends lost 0 bases at V and 8 bases at J; junction bases unmatched: 14. The CDR3 loop reads CASSLDLAPTGGAGELFF. The CDR3 DNA sequence: TGTGCCAGCAGCTTAGATCTGGCCCCGACGGGGGGGGCTGGGGAGCTGTTTTTT.

This clone showed up just once. The chain has TRBV4-1 and TRBJ2-2, with D possibly matching TRBD2 (5 bases). Germline V gene data show CDR1 as MGHRA and CDR2 as YSYEKL. This CDR3 has 16 residues. V was pared by 6 bases and J by 2 bases, with 16 bases between. The DNA of the CDR3 is TGCGCCAGCAGGCTCCGCAGCGGCCCTAACACCGGGGAGCTGTTTTTT. It is translated as CASRLRSGPNTGELFF.

V and J are TRBV30 and TRBJ2-2; the match to TRBD2 covers 7 bases. The CDR3 extends over 16 amino acids. Trimming took 1 base from V and 6 from J; bases not matched to a gene: 11. Per germline, CDR1 GTSNPN and CDR2 SVGIG (reference sequence). For the CDR3, the DNA is TGTGCCTGGAGTGGATACCCGGGGGGATTTGCCGGGGAGCTGTTTTTT. It translates to CAWSGYPGGFAGELFF.